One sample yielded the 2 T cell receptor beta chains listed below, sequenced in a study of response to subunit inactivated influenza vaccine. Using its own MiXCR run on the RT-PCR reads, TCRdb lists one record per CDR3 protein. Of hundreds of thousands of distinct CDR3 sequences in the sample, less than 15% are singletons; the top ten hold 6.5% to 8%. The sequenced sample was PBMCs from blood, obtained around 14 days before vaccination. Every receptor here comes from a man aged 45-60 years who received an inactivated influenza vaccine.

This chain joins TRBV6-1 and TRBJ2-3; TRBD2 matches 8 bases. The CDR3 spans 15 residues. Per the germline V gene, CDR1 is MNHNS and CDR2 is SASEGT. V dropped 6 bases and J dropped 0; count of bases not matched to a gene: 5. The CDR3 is CASRISGTSTDTQYF. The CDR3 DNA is TGTGCCAGCAGAATTAGCGGGACTAGCACAGATACGCAGTATTTT.

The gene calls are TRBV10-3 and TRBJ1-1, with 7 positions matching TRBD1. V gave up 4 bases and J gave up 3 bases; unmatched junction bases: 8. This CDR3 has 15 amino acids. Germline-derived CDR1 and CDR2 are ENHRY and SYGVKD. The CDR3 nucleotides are TGTGCCATCAGTGCGGACAGGAACCTTTACACTGAAGCTTTCTTT. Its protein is CAISADRNLYTEAFF.